The 7 T cell receptor beta chains given below trace back to one sample, sequenced in a study of shared clonotypes between healthy human individuals. Here immunoSEQ multiplex PCR was the method, and the copy in TCRdb shows in-frame clones only, minus some. The data hold roughly 2.5 million clones, with just over 90% observed a single time. Sequenced: naive CD4+ T cells sorted from blood. Subset given: CD45RA+ positively selected. The source is a man younger than 30 in good health.

The chain recombines TRBV10-3 with TRBJ1-2; D might be TRBD1 (6 bases). Per germline, CDR1 ENHRY and CDR2 SYGVKD. V was clipped by 11 bases and J by 8 bases, with 15 bases between them. The CDR3 covers 11 residues. The CDR3 nucleotides are TGTGCCGCCTCGGGGGGCGGCGGCTACACCTTC. Protein sequence: CAASGGGGYTF.

With respect to this clone: Other DNA sequences in this specimen translate into the identical CDR3. V gene TRBV4-3 combines with J gene TRBJ2-1, with TRBD1 matching over 7 bases. V gave up 0 bases and J gave up 9 bases; unmatched junction bases: 2. CDR1 is LGHNA, CDR2 YSLEER, per germline. The CDR3 consists of 13 residues. The CDR3 is CASSQENRGEQFF. In nucleotides, the CDR3 is TGCGCCAGCAGCCAAGAAAACAGGGGTGAGCAGTTCTTC.

This sequence joins TRBV27 and TRBJ2-1, with a possible D match to TRBD2 (6 bases). Germline V CDR1 and CDR2: MNHEY, SMNVEV (reference sequence). Trimming stripped 6 bases from V and 0 bases from J, with 12 bases between. This CDR3 contains 15 residues. The chain's CDR3 is CASRLGGGSYNEQFF. CDR3 DNA: TGTGCCAGCAGGTTGGGAGGAGGCTCCTACAATGAGCAGTTCTTC.

In this sample, this clone turned up once. Different DNA sequences within this sample yield the same CDR3. This rearrangement joins TRBV5-1 to TRBJ1-1; 10 bases fit TRBD1. CDR1 and CDR2 (germline): SGHRS, YFSETQ. CDR3 length: 14 residues. V shed 3 bases, J shed 3 bases, and the junction held 2 bases outside the gene matches. The CDR3 loop is CASSSGQGDTEAFF. The DNA for the CDR3 is TGCGCCAGCAGCTCCGGACAGGGGGACACTGAAGCTTTCTTT.

The chain has TRBV18 and TRBJ1-6; 8 nucleotides agree with TRBD1. Germline loops: CDR1 KGHSH, CDR2 LQKENI. CDR3 length: 15 amino acids. With V trimmed by 2 bases and J by 9 bases, 6 bases remained unmatched. This CDR3 reads CASSPLTGVGSPLHF. The CDR3 bases are TGTGCCAGCTCACCATTGACAGGGGTGGGTTCACCCCTCCACTTT.

The V and J genes are TRBV5-4 and TRBJ1-2; weak D call: TRBD1 (5 bases). The CDR3 extends over 14 amino acids. V shed 0 bases and J shed 8 bases, with 14 bases lying between them. Germline CDR1 reads SGHNT; CDR2 reads YYREEE (reference sequence). The DNA for the CDR3 is TGTGCCAGCAGCTTGGGCAGGGACGGATACGGCTACACCTTC. Protein: CASSLGRDGYGYTF.

This clone was observed a single time. This chain links TRBV19 with TRBJ1-3; D uncertain. CDR1 is LNHDA, CDR2 SQIVND, per germline (reference sequence). Deletions cut 6 bases from V and 2 bases from J, with 8 bases between. The CDR3 sequence is 13 residues long. This CDR3 reads CASSYSAGNTIYF. The DNA of the CDR3 is TGTGCCAGTAGCTACAGTGCTGGAAACACCATATATTTT. The full variable domain, completed using reference TRBV19 and TRBJ1-3, is DGGITQSPKYLFRKEGQNVTLSCEQNLNHDAMYWYRQDPGQGLRLIYYSQIVNDFQKGDIAEGYSVSREKKESFPLTVTSAQKNPTAFYLCASSYSAGNTIYFGEGSWLTVV.